This is a list of T cell receptor beta chains from one sample in a study of control samples from healthy donors and cancer patients. The assay was immunoSEQ multiplex PCR, and TCRdb's table has in-frame clones only and misses some. The table has under 150,000 clones, 80% to 90% seen once. The sequenced sample was blood. These receptors came from a woman aged 25-40 years in good health. Both conserved end residues are part of each CDR3. The D gene is left open where the match is weak. Clone size appears in some rows only: once, few, many, or a class for an expanded clone.

>NA|NA|TRBV15|TRBJ1-5
CATRLDRASNQPQHF
TGTGCCACCAGGTTGGACAGAGCGAGCAATCAGCCCCAGCATTTT
>NA|NA|TRBV7-3|TRBJ2-1
CASSLTSGGTPYNEQFF
TGTGCCAGCAGCTTAACGTCAGGCGGCACTCCCTACAATGAGCAGTTCTTC
>NA|NA|TRBV2|TRBJ1-6
CASSSNREFANSPLHF
TGTGCCAGCAGTTCGAACAGGGAATTCGCCAATTCACCCCTCCACTTT
>NA|NA|TRBV5-6|TRBJ2-1
CASSLLTGLNEQFF
TGTGCCAGCAGCTTGTTAACGGGGCTAAATGAGCAGTTCTTC
>NA|NA|TRBV6-1|TRBJ1-2
CASSENRVRRDYGYTF
TGTGCCAGCAGTGAAAACAGAGTCAGGAGAGACTATGGCTACACCTTC
>NA|NA|TRBV15|TRBJ2-7
CATSRAPDAAVGEQYF
TGTGCCACCAGCAGAGCCCCGGACGCTGCCGTAGGCGAGCAGTACTTC
>TRBD1|NA|TRBV9|TRBJ2-7
CASSVGIGTDEQYF
TGTGCCAGCAGCGTAGGTATTGGGACAGACGAGCAGTACTTC
>TRBD2|NA|TRBV10-3|TRBJ2-1
CAITSGYVNEQFF
TGTGCCATTACTAGCGGGTATGTCAATGAGCAGTTCTTC
>NA|NA|TRBV6-5|TRBJ1-1
CASSYSGWVPEAFF
TGTGCCAGCAGCTACTCGGGGTGGGTCCCTGAAGCTTTCTTT
>NA|NA|TRBV19|TRBJ1-6
CASSNRASSYNSPLHF
TGTGCCAGTAGTAACAGGGCGAGCTCCTATAATTCACCCCTCCACTTT
>NA|few|TRBV6-1|TRBJ1-2
CASSDWPTSYGYTF
TGTGCCAGCAGTGATTGGCCTACCTCCTATGGCTACACCTTC
>NA|NA|TRBV7-9|TRBJ2-5
CASSLEFRGGEETQYF
TGTGCCAGCAGCTTAGAATTCCGGGGCGGGGAGGAGACCCAGTACTTC
>NA|NA|TRBV29-1|TRBJ1-2
CSVEDLGDGYTF
TGCAGCGTTGAAGATTTAGGGGACGGCTACACCTTC
>NA|NA|TRBV19|TRBJ1-1
CASSIAGSPNTEAFF
TGTGCCAGTAGTATAGCCGGGAGCCCGAACACTGAAGCTTTCTTT
>TRBD2|once|TRBV28|TRBJ2-2
CASSLEVLRPSGHGLGGELFF
TGTGCCAGCAGTTTAGAGGTGTTACGGCCTAGCGGGCACGGTCTGGGCGGGGAGCTGTTTTTT
>TRBD2|once|TRBV4-2|TRBJ2-1
CASSQNLAGGSNEQFF
TGTGCCAGCAGCCAGAATCTAGCGGGAGGATCGAATGAGCAGTTCTTC
>TRBD1|NA|TRBV18|TRBJ1-6
CASSDRVDIGPGGNSPLHF
TGTGCCAGCTCAGATCGCGTCGATATAGGTCCAGGGGGAAATTCACCCCTCCACTTT
>TRBD2|NA|TRBV5-4|TRBJ2-3
CASGGGPSTDTQYF
TGTGCCAGCGGGGGGGGTCCTAGCACAGATACGCAGTATTTT
>TRBD1|NA|TRBV18|TRBJ1-1
CASSRAGQGSTEAFF
TGTGCCAGCTCACGCGCGGGACAGGGGAGCACTGAAGCTTTCTTT
>TRBD1|NA|TRBV28|TRBJ2-7
CASSPMPWDRGYEQYF
TGTGCCAGCAGTCCTATGCCGTGGGACAGGGGATACGAGCAGTACTTC
>NA|NA|TRBV24-1|TRBJ1-5
CATSEAGFDQPQHF
TGTGCCACCAGTGAGGCAGGGTTCGATCAGCCCCAGCATTTT
>NA|once|TRBV19|TRBJ1-1
CASRPDGVGNTEAFF
TGTGCCAGTAGACCAGATGGGGTAGGGAACACTGAAGCTTTCTTT
>NA|NA|TRBV11-2|TRBJ2-7
CASSDRSYEQYF
TGTGCCAGCAGCGACAGGTCCTACGAGCAGTACTTC
>NA|NA|TRBV15|TRBJ1-4
CATSRDRRSNEKLFF
TGTGCCACCAGCAGAGATCGACGGTCTAATGAAAAACTGTTTTTT
>NA|NA|TRBV2|TRBJ1-2
CASRPGGGKYGYTF
TGTGCCAGCAGGCCCGGGGGGGGGAAGTATGGCTACACCTTC
>NA|NA|TRBV28|TRBJ2-7
CASSSDSQGHEQYF
TGTGCCAGCAGTTCGGACTCCCAAGGCCACGAGCAGTACTTC
>NA|once|TRBV15|TRBJ2-1
CATSRVEAPNSYNEQFF
TGTGCCACCAGCAGAGTGGAAGCACCAAACTCCTACAATGAGCAGTTCTTC
>NA|NA|TRBV24-1|TRBJ1-6
CATSDSRQADSPLHF
TGTGCCACCAGTGATTCGAGACAGGCGGATTCACCCCTCCACTTT
>TRBD2|NA|TRBV19|TRBJ2-3
CASSNSGWSTDTQYF
TGTGCCAGTAGTAATAGCGGGTGGAGCACAGATACGCAGTATTTT
>TRBD1|NA|TRBV5-1|TRBJ1-2
CASSYRDRGLQGYGYTF
TGCGCCAGCAGCTACCGGGACAGGGGGCTTCAGGGGTATGGCTACACCTTC
>NA|NA|TRBV19|TRBJ1-5
CASSGALRIAQHF
TGTGCCAGTAGTGGGGCCCTTCGCATAGCCCAGCATTTT
>TRBD1|NA|TRBV5-1|TRBJ1-2
CASSPTTGGNGYTF
TGCGCCAGCAGCCCAACAACAGGGGGGAATGGCTACACCTTC